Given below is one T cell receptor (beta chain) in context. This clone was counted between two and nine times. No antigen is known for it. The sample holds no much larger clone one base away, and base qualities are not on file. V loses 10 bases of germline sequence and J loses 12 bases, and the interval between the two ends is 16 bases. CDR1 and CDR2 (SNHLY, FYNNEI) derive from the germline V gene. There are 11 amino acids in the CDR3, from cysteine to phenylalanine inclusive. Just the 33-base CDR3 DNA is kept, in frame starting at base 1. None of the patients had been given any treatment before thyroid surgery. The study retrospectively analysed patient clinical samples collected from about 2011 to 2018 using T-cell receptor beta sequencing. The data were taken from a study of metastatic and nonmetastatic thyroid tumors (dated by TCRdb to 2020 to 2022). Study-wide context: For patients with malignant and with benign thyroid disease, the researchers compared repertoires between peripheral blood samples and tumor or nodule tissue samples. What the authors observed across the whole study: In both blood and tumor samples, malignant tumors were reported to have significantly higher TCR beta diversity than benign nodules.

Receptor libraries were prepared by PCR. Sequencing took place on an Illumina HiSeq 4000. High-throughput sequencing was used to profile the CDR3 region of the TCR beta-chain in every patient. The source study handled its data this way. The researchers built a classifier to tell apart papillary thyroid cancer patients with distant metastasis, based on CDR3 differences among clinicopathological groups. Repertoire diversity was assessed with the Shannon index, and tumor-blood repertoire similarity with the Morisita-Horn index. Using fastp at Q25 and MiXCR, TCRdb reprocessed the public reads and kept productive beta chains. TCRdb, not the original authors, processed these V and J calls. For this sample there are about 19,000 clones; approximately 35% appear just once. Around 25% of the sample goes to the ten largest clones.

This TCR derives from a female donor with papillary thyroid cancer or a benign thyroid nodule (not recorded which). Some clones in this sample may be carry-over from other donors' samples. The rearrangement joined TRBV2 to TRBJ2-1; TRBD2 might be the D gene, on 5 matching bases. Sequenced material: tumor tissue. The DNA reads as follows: TGTGCCACCTCGGGCGGGTCTGGGCAGTTCTTC. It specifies CATSGGSGQFF.